The clone carrying this T cell receptor (beta chain) was seen at least ten times. TRAV and TRBV primers primed cDNA for both TCRalpha and TCRbeta. TCRs were amplified for 15 to 25 PCR cycles with a constant-region primer and V-primer adapter. TCRdb reprocessed the reads via MiXCR and lists one record per CDR3 protein. The profile shows around 100,000 distinct CDR3 sequences, less than 25% of them singletons. The data are from a study of low-dose radiotherapy and immunotherapy resistance in tumors. Time point meaning: after trial treatment. Sample treatment: LDRT plus nivolumab, ipilimumab, low-dose cyclophosphamide and aspirin (RACIN trial). This receptor was taken from a male donor with prostate cancer. The source material was PBMCs, sampled after low-dose radiotherapy plus immunotherapy.

The CDR3 bases are TGTGCCAGCAGCCCCAGGGGAGGTGCTTACGAGCAGTACTTC. Translation: CASSPRGGAYEQYF. The chain is built from TRBV11-2 and TRBJ2-7; the D gene could be TRBD1 or TRBD2 (6 bases each). Germline V gene data show CDR1 as SGHAT and CDR2 as FQNNGV. The CDR3 runs 14 residues. Trimming removed 5 bases at V and 4 bases at J, with 15 bases between.